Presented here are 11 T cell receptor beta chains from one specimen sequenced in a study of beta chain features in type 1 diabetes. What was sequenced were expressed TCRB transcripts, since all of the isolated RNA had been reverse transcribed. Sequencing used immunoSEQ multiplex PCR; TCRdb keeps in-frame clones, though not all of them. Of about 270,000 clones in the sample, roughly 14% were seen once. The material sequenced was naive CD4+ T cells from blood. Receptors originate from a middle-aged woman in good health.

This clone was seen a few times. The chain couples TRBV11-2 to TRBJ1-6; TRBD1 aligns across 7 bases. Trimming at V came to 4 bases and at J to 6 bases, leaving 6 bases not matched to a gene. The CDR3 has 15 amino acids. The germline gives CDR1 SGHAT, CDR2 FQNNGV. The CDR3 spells CASSSYRGGNSPLHF. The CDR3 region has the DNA TGTGCCAGCAGCTCATACAGGGGTGGTAATTCACCCCTCCACTTT.

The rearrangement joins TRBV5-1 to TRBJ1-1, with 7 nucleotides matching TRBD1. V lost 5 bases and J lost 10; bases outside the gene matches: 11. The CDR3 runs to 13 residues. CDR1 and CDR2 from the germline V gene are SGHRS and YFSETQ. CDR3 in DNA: TGCGCCAGCAGTGTGAGGGACAGCAACGGAGCTTTCTTT. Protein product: CASSVRDSNGAFF. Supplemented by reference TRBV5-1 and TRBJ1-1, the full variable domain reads KAGVTQTPRYLIKTRGQQVTLSCSPISGHRSVSWYQQTPGQGLQFLFEYFSETQRNKGNFPGRFSGRQFSNSRSEMNVSTLELGDSALYLCASSVRDSNGAFFGQGTRLTVV.

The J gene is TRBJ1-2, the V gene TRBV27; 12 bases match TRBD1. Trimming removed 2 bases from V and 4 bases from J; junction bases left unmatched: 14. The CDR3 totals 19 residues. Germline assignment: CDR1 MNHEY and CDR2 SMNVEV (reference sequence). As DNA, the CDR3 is TGTGCCAGCAGTTTAGGAGACGGGACAGGGGGCGTAGACCGCTATGGCTACACCTTC. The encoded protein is CASSLGDGTGGVDRYGYTF.

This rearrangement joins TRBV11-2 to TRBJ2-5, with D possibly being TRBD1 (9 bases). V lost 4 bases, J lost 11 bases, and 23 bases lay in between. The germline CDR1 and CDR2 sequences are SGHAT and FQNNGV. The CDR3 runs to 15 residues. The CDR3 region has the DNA TGTGCCAGCAGCTCGCTCGGACAGGGGCGGGGGGAGCAGTACTTC. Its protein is CASSSLGQGRGEQYF.

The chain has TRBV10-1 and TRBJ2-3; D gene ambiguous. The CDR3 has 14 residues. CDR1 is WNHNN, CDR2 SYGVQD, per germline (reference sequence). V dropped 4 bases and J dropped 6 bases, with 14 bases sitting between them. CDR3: CASSVPSVLDTQYF. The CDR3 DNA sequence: TGCGCCAGCAGTGTGCCGTCGGTTTTGGATACGCAGTATTTT.

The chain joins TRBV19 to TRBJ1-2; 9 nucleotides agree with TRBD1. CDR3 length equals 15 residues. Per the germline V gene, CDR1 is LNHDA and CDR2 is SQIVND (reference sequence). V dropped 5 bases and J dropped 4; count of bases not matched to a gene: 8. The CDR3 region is CASSATGGAVYGYTF. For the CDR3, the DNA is TGTGCCAGTAGTGCAACAGGGGGCGCCGTCTATGGCTACACCTTC.

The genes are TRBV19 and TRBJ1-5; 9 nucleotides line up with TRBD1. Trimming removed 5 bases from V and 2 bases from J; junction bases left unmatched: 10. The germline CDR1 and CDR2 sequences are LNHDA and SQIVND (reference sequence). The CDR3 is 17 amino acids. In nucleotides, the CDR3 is TGTGCCAGTAGTGCCTCCGGGACAGGGTCGGGCAATCAGCCCCAGCATTTT. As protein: CASSASGTGSGNQPQHF.

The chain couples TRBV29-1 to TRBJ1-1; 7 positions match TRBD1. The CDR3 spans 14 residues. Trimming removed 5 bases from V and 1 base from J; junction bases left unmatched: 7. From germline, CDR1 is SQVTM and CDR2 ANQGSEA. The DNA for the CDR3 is TGCAGCGTTTTTACGGGACAGCGGAACACTGAAGCTTTCTTT. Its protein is CSVFTGQRNTEAFF.

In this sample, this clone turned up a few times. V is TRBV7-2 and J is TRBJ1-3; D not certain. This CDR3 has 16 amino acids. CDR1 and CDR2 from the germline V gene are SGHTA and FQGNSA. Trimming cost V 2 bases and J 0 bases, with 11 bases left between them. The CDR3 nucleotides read TGTGCCAGCAGCTTAAGTCCCGCGAGCTCTGGAAACACCATATATTTT. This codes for CASSLSPASSGNTIYF. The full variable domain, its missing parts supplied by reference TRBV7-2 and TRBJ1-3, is GAGVSQSPSNKVTEKGKDVELRCDPISGHTALYWYRQSLGQGLEFLIYFQGNSAPDKSGLPSDRFSAERTGGSVSTLTIQRTQQEDSAVYLCASSLSPASSGNTIYFGEGSWLTVV.

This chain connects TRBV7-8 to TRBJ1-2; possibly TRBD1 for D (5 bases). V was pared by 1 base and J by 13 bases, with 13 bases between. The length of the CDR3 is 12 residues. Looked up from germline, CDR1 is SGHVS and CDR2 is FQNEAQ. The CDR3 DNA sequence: TGTGCCAGCAGCTTAGGGGGGGACCAGACCACCTTC. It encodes CASSLGGDQTTF.

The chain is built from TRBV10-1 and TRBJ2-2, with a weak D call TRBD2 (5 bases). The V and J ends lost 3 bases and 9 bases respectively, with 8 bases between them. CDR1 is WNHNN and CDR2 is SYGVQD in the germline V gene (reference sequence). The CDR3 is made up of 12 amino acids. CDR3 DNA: TGCGCCAGCAGTGACTCGGGATGGGAGCTGTTTTTT. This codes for CASSDSGWELFF.